The 19 T cell receptor beta chains given below trace back to one sample, sequenced in a study of vaccination and CD4 T cells after COVID-19. The Oncomine TCR Beta short-read assay was what sequenced the DNA obtained from cultured CD4+ T cells. TCRdb fed the PCR reads into MiXCR, producing one record per CDR3 protein. Of 8,500 to 9,500 distinct CDR3 sequences in the sample, approximately 34% were seen once. Treatment indicated: roughly ten-day PBMC culture with coronavirus spike peptide pools or control peptides (ViraFEST assay). CD4+ T cells of the unexposed donor were collected before the COVID-19 pandemic (2011-2018). Their antigens are not known. Sample: CD4+ T cells from blood, cultured in vitro. These receptor sequences come from a human donor in good health.

The rearrangement uses TRBV20-1 and TRBJ1-6, with TRBD1 identical over 7 bases. The V segment lost 5 bases and the J segment 2 bases; nucleotides outside the gene matches: 12. Germline loops: CDR1 DFQATT, CDR2 SNEGSKA (reference sequence). This CDR3 comprises 17 residues. CDR3 protein: CSAHKTGREPYNSPLHF. CDR3 nucleotide sequence: TGCAGTGCTCATAAGACAGGGAGGGAGCCCTATAATTCACCCCTCCACTTT.

In this sample, this clonotype turned up a few times. This chain connects TRBV6-1 to TRBJ1-2, with D maybe TRBD1 (5 bases). CDR3 length: 12 amino acids. The germline V and J ends were trimmed by 8 bases and 2 bases, with 9 bases remaining between them. Germline V CDR1 and CDR2: MNHNS, SASEGT. CDR3 nucleotides: TGTGCCAGCCCGGGGCAGAACTATGGCTACACCTTC. It codes for CASPGQNYGYTF.

This clonotype was picked up a small number of times. The chain carries TRBV7-9 and TRBJ1-1; D remains unclear. V lost 2 bases to trimming and J lost 10 bases, with 11 bases between them. The CDR3 has 12 residues. Germline V gives CDR1 SEHNR, CDR2 FQNEAQ (reference sequence). The CDR3 is CASSLIPSGAFF. In DNA, the CDR3 is TGTGCCAGCAGCTTAATCCCCTCAGGAGCTTTCTTT.

V and J are TRBV6-5 and TRBJ1-1; D not resolved. The V and J ends lost 0 bases and 1 base respectively, with 15 bases between them. CDR3 size: 17 residues. The V gene's germline CDR1 is MNHEY and CDR2 SVGAGI. In DNA form, the CDR3 reads TGTGCCAGCAGTTACTCGACTTCTCCCTTACAGAACACTGAAGCTTTCTTT. This encodes CASSYSTSPLQNTEAFF.

This clonotype turned up a few times. The CDR3 region is CASSLAQRGPTLTQYF. CDR3 coding DNA: TGTGCCAGCAGCTTGGCCCAGCGGGGGCCCACGTTGACCCAGTACTTC. The gene calls are TRBV5-4 and TRBJ2-5, with TRBD2 matching over 8 bases. The CDR3 has 16 amino acids. The trim removed 0 bases at V and 7 bases at J, leaving 11 bases unmatched. Germline loops: CDR1 SGHNT, CDR2 YYREEE (reference sequence).

The CDR3 nucleotides are TGTGCCAGCAGTTTTGCGCGGGACGGCTATGGCTACACCTTC. It translates to CASSFARDGYGYTF. This sequence joins TRBV12-3 or TRBV12-4 and TRBJ1-2, with D perhaps TRBD1 (5 bases). This CDR3 is built from 14 residues. V lost 3 bases and J lost 4, with 12 bases in between.

V usage is TRBV6-1 and J usage is TRBJ1-5; D unresolved. The CDR3 has 13 residues. Germline values: CDR1 MNHNS, CDR2 SASEGT. The ends were cut back, 5 bases at V and 4 bases at J, with 9 bases in the middle. The CDR3 nucleotides are TGTGCCAGCAGTCACACGGAAAATCAGCCCCAGCATTTT. Amino acid sequence: CASSHTENQPQHF.

This clonotype was counted only a few times. This chain uses TRBV20-1 with TRBJ1-5; D is undetermined. There are 14 residues in the CDR3. Trimming left V 3 bases short and J 4 bases short, with 13 bases between. Germline V CDR1 and CDR2: DFQATT, SNEGSKA (reference sequence). CDR3 residues: CSARLGILNQPQHF. In nucleotides, the CDR3 is TGCAGTGCTAGGTTGGGAATTCTAAATCAGCCCCAGCATTTT.

This rearrangement joins TRBV20-1 to TRBJ2-7; D not resolved. The CDR3 runs 14 residues. Trimming cost V 2 bases and J 6 bases, with 17 bases left between them. Germline loops: CDR1 DFQATT, CDR2 SNEGSKA (reference sequence). The DNA for the CDR3 is TGCAGTGCTAGACCAAACCTCCTCTCAGGCGAGCAGTACTTC. As protein: CSARPNLLSGEQYF.

The rearrangement links TRBV9 to TRBJ2-1, with D unclear. Germline V CDR1 and CDR2: SGDLS, YYNGEE. CDR3 size: 12 residues. V dropped 4 bases and J dropped 9 bases, with 11 bases sitting between them. The CDR3 loop reads CASSPAGSEQFF. The CDR3, as DNA: TGTGCCAGCAGCCCCGCCGGGTCTGAGCAGTTCTTC.

The chain combines TRBV7-9 with TRBJ1-2, with TRBD1 identical over 8 bases. Trimming at V came to 1 base and at J to 7 bases, leaving 11 bases not matched to a gene. CDR1 is SEHNR and CDR2 is FQNEAQ in the germline V gene (reference sequence). This CDR3 has 16 residues. CDR3 nucleotides: TGTGCCAGCAGCTTAGGACGATACCAGGGGGCCGGTGGCTACACCTTC. Residues: CASSLGRYQGAGGYTF.

This clonotype was found a few times. The V and J genes are TRBV12-3 or TRBV12-4 and TRBJ1-2, with D perhaps matching TRBD1 (5 bases). This CDR3 comprises 12 residues. V was shortened by 7 bases and J by 7 bases, with 13 bases between the two germline ends. The CDR3 sequence is CASTLGGGGYTF. The DNA of the CDR3 is TGTGCCAGCACCTTGGGGGGGGGTGGCTACACCTTC.

This rearrangement joins TRBV7-8 to TRBJ2-2; 7 nucleotides line up with TRBD1. J lost 2 bases, V lost 1 base, and 4 bases had no gene match. CDR1 and CDR2 from the germline V gene are SGHVS and FQNEAQ. This CDR3 comprises 16 residues. The CDR3 loop reads CASSLVWTGNTGELFF. The CDR3 DNA is TGTGCCAGCAGCTTAGTTTGGACAGGCAACACCGGGGAGCTGTTTTTT.

V is TRBV7-9 and J is TRBJ2-4, with D perhaps TRBD1 or TRBD2 (5 bases each). V shed 0 bases and J shed 11 bases, with 8 bases lying between them. Germline V lookup: CDR1 SEHNR, CDR2 FQNEAQ (reference sequence). The CDR3 has 12 amino acids. As DNA, the CDR3 is TGTGCCAGCAGCTTAGCGACAGCGGTTCAGTACTTC. This gives the protein CASSLATAVQYF.

The chain uses TRBV20-1 and TRBJ2-1, with 9 nucleotides matching TRBD2. Germline V CDR1 and CDR2: DFQATT, SNEGSKA (reference sequence). Germline trimming cut 4 bases from V and 4 bases from J; bases unmatched to any gene: 5. This CDR3 spans 14 amino acids. CDR3 in amino acids: CSATGSGGYNEQFF. In nucleotides, the CDR3 is TGCAGTGCTACGGGTAGCGGGGGATACAATGAGCAGTTCTTC.

V is TRBV5-5 and J is TRBJ1-1, with D unclear. Trimming took 4 bases from V and 7 from J, leaving 11 bases between them. Germline CDR1 SGHKS, CDR2 YYEKEE (reference sequence). This CDR3 contains 12 residues. CDR3 DNA sequence: TGTGCCAGCAGCGAAACCTGGGTTGAAGCTTTCTTT. Translating it yields CASSETWVEAFF.

The chain combines TRBV27 with TRBJ2-7, with TRBD2 matching 8 bases. Germline CDR1 and CDR2: MNHEY and SMNVEV (reference sequence). The CDR3 extends over 12 amino acids. With 8 bases clipped from V and 5 bases from J, the junction kept 5 bases outside the gene matches. As DNA, the CDR3 is TGTGCCAGCGGATATAGCGGGGACGAGCAGTACTTC. This translates into CASGYSGDEQYF.

This clonotype was seen a few times. The rearrangement uses TRBV20-1 and TRBJ2-7, with 10 bases aligning to TRBD1. The germline CDR1 and CDR2 sequences are DFQATT and SNEGSKA (reference sequence). Trimming at V came to 5 bases and at J to 3 bases, leaving 1 base not matched to a gene. CDR3 length: 12 amino acids. Written as DNA, the CDR3 is TGCAGTGCTCGGACAGGGGGCTACGAGCAGTACTTC. This gives the protein CSARTGGYEQYF.

This sequence joins TRBV12-3 or TRBV12-4 and TRBJ2-4; D uncertain. This CDR3 has 12 residues. V lost 0 bases and J 7 bases, leaving 4 bases between the germline ends. CDR3 bases: TGTGCCAGCAGTTTAGCGGCCAACATTCAGTACTTC. It is translated as CASSLAANIQYF.